These T cell receptor beta chains were read from a single sample in a study of T-cell reconstitution after alpha-beta-depleted transplantation in children. TCRdb called the PCR reads again in MiXCR, with one record for every CDR3 protein. The data show roughly 220,000 distinct CDR3 sequences, about 12% seen once. The source was PBMCs from the stem cell graft donor, collected from the stem cell graft. Receptors were obtained from a human donor who donated a stem cell graft to a child with acute lymphoblastic leukemia. CDR3s include the opening cysteine and the closing phenylalanine or tryptophan. A D gene is named only where the DNA matches it firmly. The size field is filled for only some rows; it gives once, few, many or a size class.

length: 15
size: -
V: TRBV20-1
D: -
CDR3: CSASFGRPTTDTQYF

length: 13
size: many
V: TRBV20-1
D: TRBD2
CDR3: CSAGTSGGAEQFF

length: 14
size: many
V: TRBV24-1
D: TRBD1
CDR3: CATSDTGQGGEQFF

length: 16
size: many
V: TRBV7-2
D: TRBD2
CDR3: CASSLYGGAGVNTQYF

length: 13
size: many
V: TRBV4-3
D: -
CDR3: CASSQYQDYEQYF

length: 12
size: many
V: TRBV5-1
D: -
CDR3: CASSTYQETQYF

length: 16
size: few
V: TRBV2
D: TRBD1
CDR3: CASSPLKKQGTYEQYF

length: 12
size: many
V: TRBV24-1
D: -
CDR3: CATSDPLVGQYF

length: 19
size: few
V: TRBV20-1
D: TRBD2
CDR3: CSATRLLTDTSGGRETQYF

length: 15
size: once
V: TRBV11-3
D: TRBD2
CDR3: CASSSHGAGGYEQYF

length: 18
size: few
V: TRBV4-3
D: TRBD2
CDR3: CASSPRLAGGPVTGELFF

length: 16
size: many
V: TRBV5-1
D: -
CDR3: CASSSYRTTKNTEAFF

length: 16
size: few
V: TRBV5-5
D: -
CDR3: CASSPRPPGGYNEQFF

length: 13
size: many
V: TRBV30
D: -
CDR3: CAWSVVSHNEQFF

length: 14
size: many
V: TRBV10-3
D: -
CDR3: CAITSGVGTDTQYF

length: 14
size: many
V: TRBV5-1
D: TRBD1
CDR3: CASQSGTGTVGAFF

length: 14
size: many
V: TRBV29-1
D: TRBD2
CDR3: CSVGLSGRLYEQYF

length: 15
size: many
V: TRBV11-2
D: -
CDR3: CASSLEAGANEKLFF

length: 15
size: many
V: TRBV20-1
D: TRBD2
CDR3: CSAELSGTSSNEQFF

length: 20
size: many
V: TRBV28
D: -
CDR3: CASSIELMGVAPLYQETQYF

length: 16
size: many
V: TRBV7-2
D: TRBD2
CDR3: CASSAILAGGYNEQFF

length: 11
size: many
V: TRBV20-1
D: -
CDR3: CSARSQGKLFF

length: 15
size: -
V: TRBV27
D: TRBD1
CDR3: CASSSTGTGGGGYTF

length: 13
size: many
V: TRBV5-6
D: -
CDR3: CASRVSSNYGYTF

length: 14
size: many
V: TRBV5-1
D: -
CDR3: CASSLVNNKDTQYF

length: 17
size: many
V: TRBV5-1
D: TRBD2
CDR3: CASSLAPTAGRLETQYF

length: 17
size: -
V: TRBV7-2
D: TRBD1
CDR3: CASSFGTGYPGANVLTF

length: 11
size: many
V: TRBV29-1
D: -
CDR3: CSVKSSYEQYF

length: 12
size: -
V: TRBV28
D: -
CDR3: CASSPQSATQYF

length: 14
size: many
V: TRBV7-9
D: -
CDR3: CASSLEIPFYEQYF

length: 14
size: many
V: TRBV28
D: -
CDR3: CASSHRGVYTEAFF

length: 14
size: many
V: TRBV12-3/TRBV12-4
D: -
CDR3: CASSPDSGANVLTF

length: 13
size: few
V: TRBV20-1
D: -
CDR3: CSARDQGDSPLHF

length: 11
size: many
V: TRBV29-1
D: -
CDR3: CSVSENYGYTF

length: 16
size: many
V: TRBV6-5
D: TRBD1
CDR3: CASSYEPGQGNTEAFF

length: 17
size: -
V: TRBV5-1
D: -
CDR3: CASSLGVRGSSTDTQYF

length: 18
size: few
V: TRBV9
D: TRBD1
CDR3: CASSVVEFPGTGGTEAFF

length: 12
size: many
V: TRBV20-1
D: -
CDR3: CSVGRFNSPLHF

length: 14
size: -
V: TRBV5-6
D: -
CDR3: CASSFIGLVYEQYF

length: 14
size: many
V: TRBV9
D: TRBD1
CDR3: CASTRQGQDPEQYF

length: 16
size: -
V: TRBV12-3/TRBV12-4
D: -
CDR3: CVSSLYQSAYNSPLHF

length: 13
size: many
V: TRBV29-1
D: TRBD1
CDR3: CSVRQGANTEAFF

length: 13
size: many
V: TRBV5-4
D: -
CDR3: CASSLVLAGEQYF

length: 15
size: -
V: TRBV4-2
D: -
CDR3: CASSPTKGGSYEQYF

length: 16
size: -
V: TRBV7-9
D: TRBD1
CDR3: CASSLGEGAAGFEQYF

length: 15
size: many
V: TRBV27
D: TRBD1
CDR3: CASSTDRQGGQPQHF

length: 17
size: -
V: TRBV4-2
D: TRBD1
CDR3: CASSGGQGASGANVLTF

length: 19
size: many
V: TRBV4-2
D: -
CDR3: CASSPLQTLTPFGANVLTF

length: 12
size: many
V: TRBV6-5
D: -
CDR3: CASSYSDSPLHF

length: 15
size: many
V: TRBV15
D: -
CDR3: CATSRDLGLNYGYTF